The present entry profiles one TCR beta chain with its context. The sample comes from a study of blood T cell repertoires in COVID-19. This CDR3 region has 18 residues. Germline V gene lookup returns CDR1 LGHNA and CDR2 YNFKEQ. Trimming at V came to 3 bases and at J to 3 bases, leaving 12 bases not matched to a gene. The table came from immunoSEQ multiplex PCR; TCRdb's copy has only in-frame clones and leaves some out. This table holds hundreds of thousands of clones, about 87% found once. This chain links TRBV4-2 with TRBJ1-5; the match to TRBD1 covers 9 bases. The sequence was collected from a woman between 45 and 60 years old who had recovered from COVID-19. What was sequenced was PBMCs or T cells enriched from blood (not recorded which). The DNA of the CDR3 is TGTGCCAGCAGCCAGCCATACATCCGGGACAGGGACAATCAGCCCCAGCATTTT. This gives the protein CASSQPYIRDRDNQPQHF.